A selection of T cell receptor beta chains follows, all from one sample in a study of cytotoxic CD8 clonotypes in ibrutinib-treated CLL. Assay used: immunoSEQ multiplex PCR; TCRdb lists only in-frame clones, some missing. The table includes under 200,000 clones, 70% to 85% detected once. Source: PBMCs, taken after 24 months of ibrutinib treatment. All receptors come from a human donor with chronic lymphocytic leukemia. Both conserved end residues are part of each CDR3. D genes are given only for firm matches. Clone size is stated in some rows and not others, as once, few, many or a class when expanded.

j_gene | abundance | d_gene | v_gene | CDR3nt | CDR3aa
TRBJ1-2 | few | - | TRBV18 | TGTGCCAGCTCACCCCAAGGACAGAACTATGGCTACACCTTC | CASSPQGQNYGYTF
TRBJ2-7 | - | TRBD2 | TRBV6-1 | TGTGCCAGCAGTGTAACCGGGACTAGCGGAATCTACGAGCAGTACTTC | CASSVTGTSGIYEQYF
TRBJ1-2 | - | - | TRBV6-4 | TGTGCCAGCAGCGCGACGGCCAACTATGGCTACACCTTC | CASSATANYGYTF
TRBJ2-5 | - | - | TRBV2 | TGTGCCAGCAAAAGAGTGTTCGGAGAGACCCAGTACTTC | CASKRVFGETQYF
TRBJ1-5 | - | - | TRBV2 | TGTGCCAGCAGAGGGGCAGCCGGGTGGGGCAATCAGCCCCAGCATTTT | CASRGAAGWGNQPQHF
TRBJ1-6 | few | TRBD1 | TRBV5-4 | TGTGCCAGCAGTTTGACGGGACAGGGAAATTCACCCCTCCACTTT | CASSLTGQGNSPLHF
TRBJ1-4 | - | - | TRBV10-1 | TGCGCCAGCAGCCCCCCGGGAAATGAAAAACTGTTTTTT | CASSPPGNEKLFF
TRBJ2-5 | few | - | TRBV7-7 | TGTGCTAGCAGCACTCATCCCGAGGAGACCCAGTACTTC | CASSTHPEETQYF
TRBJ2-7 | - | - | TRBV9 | TGTGCCAGCAGCGTAGGGATTGGCAGCGAGCAGTACTTC | CASSVGIGSEQYF
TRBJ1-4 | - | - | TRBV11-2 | TGTGCCACAAAGGGAGCAAGGTTAGGAAAACTGTTTTTT | CATKGARLGKLFF
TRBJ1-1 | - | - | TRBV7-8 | TGTGCCAGCAGCTTACGCGAGGGGGGAGGGTACAGGACTGAAGCTTTCTTT | CASSLREGGGYRTEAFF
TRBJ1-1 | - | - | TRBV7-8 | TGTGCCAGCAGCCCGCGGCGCCGGGACACATGGAACACTGAAGCTTTCTTT | CASSPRRRDTWNTEAFF
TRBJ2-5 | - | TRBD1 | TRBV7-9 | TGTGCCAGCAGCCACCTAGGGACAGGCGGAGAGACCCAGTACTTC | CASSHLGTGGETQYF
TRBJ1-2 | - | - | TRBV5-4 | TGTGCCAGCAGCTTGGCTGGGACGGCCTATGGCTACACCTTC | CASSLAGTAYGYTF
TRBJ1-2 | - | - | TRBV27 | TGTGCCAGCAGTTCCTGGACGGGGATGGGAGGCTACACCTTC | CASSSWTGMGGYTF
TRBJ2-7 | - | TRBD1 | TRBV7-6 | TGTGCCAGCAGCTTCGGGACAGGGGGCTTGTACGAGCAGTACTTC | CASSFGTGGLYEQYF
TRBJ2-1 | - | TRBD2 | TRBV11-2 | TGTGCCAGCAGCTTAGATCGGTTGGCTAGCGGGAGGGACCTTAATGAGCAGTTCTTC | CASSLDRLASGRDLNEQFF
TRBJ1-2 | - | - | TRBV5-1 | TGCGCCAGCAGTTACTCAAACAGGGACTATGGCTACACCTTC | CASSYSNRDYGYTF
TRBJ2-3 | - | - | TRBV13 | TGTGCCAGCAGCCCCCTCAATAAATTTGAGTTGGATACGCAGTATTTT | CASSPLNKFELDTQYF
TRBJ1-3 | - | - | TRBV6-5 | TGTGCCAGCTTTGGACCGTTCAGGGGAAACACCATATATTTT | CASFGPFRGNTIYF
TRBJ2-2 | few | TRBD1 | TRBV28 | TGTGCCAGCAGCCGGGGACAGGGGACGCTGAGGACCGGGGAGCTGTTTTTT | CASSRGQGTLRTGELFF
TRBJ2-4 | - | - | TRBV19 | TGTGCCAGTAGTGACTTAAGGGGATTAGCCAAAAACATTCAGTACTTC | CASSDLRGLAKNIQYF
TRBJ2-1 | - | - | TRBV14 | TGTGCCAGCAGCCAATGGGTTATGAATGAGCAGTTCTTC | CASSQWVMNEQFF
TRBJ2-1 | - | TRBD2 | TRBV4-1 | TGCGCCAGCAGCCAATACGGGGCAGCGGGGGGATACAATGAGCAGTTCTTC | CASSQYGAAGGYNEQFF
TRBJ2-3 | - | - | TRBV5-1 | TGCGCCAGCAGCTTGGGCCGGCTGGATAGCACAGATACGCAGTATTTT | CASSLGRLDSTDTQYF
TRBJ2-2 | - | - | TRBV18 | TGTGCCAGCTCACCGGAGGGGTCCTCTACCGGGGAGCTGTTTTTT | CASSPEGSSTGELFF
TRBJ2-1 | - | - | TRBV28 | TGTGCCAGCAGTCTACCCCGTCCAGGCAATGAGCAGTTCTTC | CASSLPRPGNEQFF
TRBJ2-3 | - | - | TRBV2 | TGTGCCAGCAGTGTCCTCTCGGGGGCGCGAGATACGCAGTATTTT | CASSVLSGARDTQYF
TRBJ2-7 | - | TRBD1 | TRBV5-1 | TGCGCCAGCAGACAAAGGACAGGGACCTACGAGCAGTACTTC | CASRQRTGTYEQYF